The 12 T cell receptor beta chains below come from one sample, sequenced in a study of T cell repertoires in cytomegalovirus infection. TCRdb independently ran MiXCR on the reads; one entry per CDR3 protein. The table has around 500,000 distinct CDR3 sequences, 42% seen once. Antigens for these TCRs are unknown. The sample consisted of cultured PBMCs, taken from culture after CMV antigen stimulation. Receptors were obtained from a human donor in good health (CMV status not recorded). Some clones in this sample may be carry-over from other donors' samples.

There are a few counts of this clonotype. The genes are TRBV4-3 and TRBJ1-4; D perhaps matches TRBD1 (5 bases). The CDR3 is 15 residues long. Trimming left V 0 bases short and J 8 bases short, with 13 bases between. Germline V lookup: CDR1 LGHNA, CDR2 YSLEER. CDR3 protein: CASSQDIRGDEKLFF. In DNA form, the CDR3 reads TGCGCCAGCAGCCAAGATATTCGGGGGGACGAAAAACTGTTTTTT.

The chain employs TRBV6-6 and TRBJ2-5, with no clear D. V was clipped by 0 bases and J by 2 bases, with 7 bases between them. Germline V lookup: CDR1 MNHNY, CDR2 SVGAGI (reference sequence). The CDR3 length is 14 residues. This CDR3 is CASSYSTGQETQYF. CDR3 nucleotides: TGTGCCAGCAGTTACTCGACTGGGCAAGAGACCCAGTACTTC.

The chain uses TRBV4-1 and TRBJ1-4, with D uncertain. The germline gives CDR1 MGHRA, CDR2 YSYEKL. V lost 2 bases, J lost 2 bases, and 9 bases lay in between. CDR3 length: 15 residues. The CDR3 reads CASSQSGGTNEKLFF. The CDR3 DNA reads as TGCGCCAGCAGCCAATCGGGAGGGACTAATGAAAAACTGTTTTTT.

The V call is TRBV20-1, the J call TRBJ1-6; 9 nucleotides align to TRBD1. V shed 6 bases and J 10 bases; nucleotides not matched to a gene: 10. This CDR3 contains 14 residues. Germline V gene data show CDR1 as DFQATT and CDR2 as SNEGSKA (reference sequence). The CDR3 nucleotides read TGCAGTGCCAAGAACAGGGGGCGATGGTCACCCCTCCACTTT. This encodes CSAKNRGRWSPLHF.

This clonotype came up once. The gene calls are TRBV28 and TRBJ2-2; D may be TRBD2 (5 bases). V was pared by 2 bases and J by 3 bases, with 10 bases between. The CDR3 spans 15 residues. Germline values: CDR1 MDHEN, CDR2 SYDVKM. In nucleotides, the CDR3 is TGTGCCAGCAGTTTAGTGGAGCGGTACACCGGGGAGCTGTTTTTT. It is translated as CASSLVERYTGELFF.

The V and J genes are TRBV7-8 and TRBJ2-1; D uncertain. Germline V CDR1 and CDR2: SGHVS, FQNEAQ. Trimming took off 5 bases at V and 6 bases at J, with 20 bases between the two ends. The CDR3 totals 16 residues. The CDR3 reads CASSPAGLLVGNEQFF. As DNA, the CDR3 is TGTGCCAGCAGCCCCGCCGGCCTCTTAGTCGGCAATGAGCAGTTCTTC.

This clonotype has a handful of counts. The chain couples TRBV6-1 to TRBJ2-7; 8 nucleotides agree with TRBD1. V trimming: 5 bases; J trimming: 1 base; junction bases outside the gene matches: 10. This CDR3 contains 16 residues. The germline V gene has CDR1 MNHNS and CDR2 SASEGT. Here the CDR3 reads CASSPTGERASYEQYF. The CDR3 region has the DNA TGTGCCAGCAGTCCGACAGGGGAGAGGGCTTCCTACGAGCAGTACTTC.

CDR3 in amino acids: CASSKPGDTEAFF. The CDR3 DNA reads TGTGCCAGCAGCAAGCCGGGGGACACTGAAGCTTTCTTT. The chain carries TRBV28 and TRBJ1-1; possible D gene TRBD1, 5 bases. Trimming took off 6 bases at V and 3 bases at J, with 11 bases between the two ends. The germline CDR1 and CDR2 sequences are MDHEN and SYDVKM. The CDR3 runs to 13 residues.

The genes are TRBV2 and TRBJ2-3; either TRBD1 or TRBD2 may fit D (5 bases each). Trimming left V 4 bases short and J 12 bases short, with 17 bases between. The CDR3 runs 13 residues. The germline V gene has CDR1 SNHLY and CDR2 FYNNEI. CDR3 in amino acids: CASSGGQRDYQYF. CDR3 DNA sequence: TGTGCCAGCAGTGGGGGCCAAAGAGACTACCAGTATTTT.

The chain joins TRBV7-1 to TRBJ2-7; 7 bases agree with TRBD2. TRBV7-1 counts as an open reading frame of uncertain function. CDR3 length: 16 residues. Trimming cost V 6 bases and J 5 bases; bases outside gene matches: 16. In DNA form, the CDR3 reads TGTGCCAGCAGGCGAGGAAGGGGTGGGAGCGGGGACGAGCAGTACTTC. This translates into CASRRGRGGSGDEQYF.

This clonotype was found once. This chain connects TRBV28 to TRBJ2-5; 13 bases are shared with TRBD2. Germline V gene sequence: CDR1 MDHEN, CDR2 SYDVKM. The trim removed 2 bases at V and 12 bases at J, leaving 0 bases unmatched. CDR3 length: 12 residues. CDR3 in amino acids: CASSLGTSGKYF. CDR3 sequence (DNA): TGTGCCAGCAGTTTAGGGACTAGCGGGAAGTACTTC.

This clonotype was found a few times. The chain joins TRBV7-9 to TRBJ1-2; D not resolved. The CDR3 covers 13 residues. Germline V gene lookup returns CDR1 SEHNR and CDR2 FQNEAQ (reference sequence). V lost 2 bases and J lost 3, with 7 bases in between. CDR3 protein: CASSLPAYYGYTF. The DNA of the CDR3 is TGTGCCAGCAGCTTACCAGCTTACTATGGCTACACCTTC.